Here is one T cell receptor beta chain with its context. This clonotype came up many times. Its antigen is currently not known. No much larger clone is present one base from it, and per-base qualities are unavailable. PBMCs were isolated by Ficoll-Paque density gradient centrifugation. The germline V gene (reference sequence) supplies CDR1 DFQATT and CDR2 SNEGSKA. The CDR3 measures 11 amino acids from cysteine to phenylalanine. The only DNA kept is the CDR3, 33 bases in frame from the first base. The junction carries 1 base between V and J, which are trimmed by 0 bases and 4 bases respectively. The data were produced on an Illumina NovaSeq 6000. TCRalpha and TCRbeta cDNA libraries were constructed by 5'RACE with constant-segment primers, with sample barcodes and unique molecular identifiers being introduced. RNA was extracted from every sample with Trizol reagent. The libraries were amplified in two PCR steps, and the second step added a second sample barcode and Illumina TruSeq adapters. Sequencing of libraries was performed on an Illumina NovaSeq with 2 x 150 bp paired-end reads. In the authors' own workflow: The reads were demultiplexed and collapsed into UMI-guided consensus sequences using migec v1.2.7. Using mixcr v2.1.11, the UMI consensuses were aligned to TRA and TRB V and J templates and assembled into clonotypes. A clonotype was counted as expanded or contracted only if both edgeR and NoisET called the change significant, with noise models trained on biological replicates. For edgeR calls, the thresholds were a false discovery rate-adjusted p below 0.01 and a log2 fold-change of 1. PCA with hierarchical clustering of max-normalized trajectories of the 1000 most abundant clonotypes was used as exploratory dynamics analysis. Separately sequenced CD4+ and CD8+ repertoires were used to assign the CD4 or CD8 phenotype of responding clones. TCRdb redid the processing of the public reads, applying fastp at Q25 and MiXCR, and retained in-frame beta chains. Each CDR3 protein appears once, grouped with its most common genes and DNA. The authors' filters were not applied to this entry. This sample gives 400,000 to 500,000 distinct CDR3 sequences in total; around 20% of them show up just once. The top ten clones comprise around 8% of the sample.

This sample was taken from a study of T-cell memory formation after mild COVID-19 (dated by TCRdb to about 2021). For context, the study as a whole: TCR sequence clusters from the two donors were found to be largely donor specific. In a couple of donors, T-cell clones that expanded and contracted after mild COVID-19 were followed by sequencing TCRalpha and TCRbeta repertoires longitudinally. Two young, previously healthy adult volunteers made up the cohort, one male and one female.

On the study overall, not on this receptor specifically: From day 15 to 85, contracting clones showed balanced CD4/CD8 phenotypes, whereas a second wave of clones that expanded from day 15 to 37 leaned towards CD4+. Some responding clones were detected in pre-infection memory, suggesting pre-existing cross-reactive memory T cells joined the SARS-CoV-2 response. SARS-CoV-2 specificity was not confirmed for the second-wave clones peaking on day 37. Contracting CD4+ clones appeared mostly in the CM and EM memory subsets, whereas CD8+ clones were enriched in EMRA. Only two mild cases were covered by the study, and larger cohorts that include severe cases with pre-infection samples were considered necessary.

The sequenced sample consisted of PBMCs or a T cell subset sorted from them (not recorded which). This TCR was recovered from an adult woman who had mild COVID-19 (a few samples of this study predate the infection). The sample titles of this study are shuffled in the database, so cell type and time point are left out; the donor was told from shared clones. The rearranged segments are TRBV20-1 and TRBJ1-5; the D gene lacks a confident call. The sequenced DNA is TGCAGTGCTAGAGAAAATCAGCCCCAGCATTTT. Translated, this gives CSARENQPQHF.